The clone carrying this T cell receptor beta chain appeared many times. Antigen specificity is unknown. Each diagnosis was grounded in clinical symptoms, serum thyroxine and TRAb, thyroid ultrasound, and orbital computed tomography. These data belong to a study of T cells in Graves' hyperthyroidism and ophthalmopathy. Overall study: At the time of initial diagnosis and before any treatment, peripheral blood was collected. Study conclusions and caveats: Most expanded thyroid clonotypes above 0.001 also appeared in blood.

TCR beta CDR3 regions were amplified from RNA. In the first-round RT-PCR of the TCR CDR3, the HTBI primer set was used. A single record per CDR3 protein comes from TCRdb applying MiXCR to the multiplex PCR reads. The repertoire holds some 420,000 distinct CDR3 sequences, with roughly an eighth as singletons. Sequenced material: blood. This clonotype originated in a young woman with Graves' hyperthyroidism.

The CDR3 nucleotides read TGTGCCAGCAGCGCTCCCCACAGGGTTTTCGAGCAGTACTTC. This encodes CASSAPHRVFEQYF. The chain is built from TRBV7-3 and TRBJ2-7; D might be TRBD1 (6 bases). Germline V lookup: CDR1 SGHTA, CDR2 FQGTGA. CDR3 length: 14 residues. Trimming cost V 5 bases and J 6 bases, with 17 bases left between them. Variable domain in full (rest from reference TRBV7-3 and TRBJ2-7): GAGVSQTPSNKVTEKGKYVELRCDPISGHTALYWYRQSLGQGPEFLIYFQGTGAADDSGLPNDRFFAVRPEGSVSTLKIQRTERGDSAVYLCASSAPHRVFEQYFGPGTRLTVT.